Each of the 17 T cell receptor beta chains below was sequenced from the same sample in a study of T cells in Graves' hyperthyroidism and ophthalmopathy. RNA transcripts served as the template for amplifying TCR beta CDR3 regions. First-round RT-PCR with HTBI primers amplified the TCR CDR3 region. TCRdb processed the multiplex PCR reads anew with MiXCR; each CDR3 protein has one entry. The data contain over 150,000 distinct CDR3 sequences, 17% of them seen just once; the ten biggest clones take up roughly 29%. The sample taken for sequencing was blood. The receptors were sampled from a woman aged 45-65 years with Graves' hyperthyroidism.

The chain has TRBV6-4 and TRBJ1-1; the match to TRBD1 covers 10 bases. Germline loops: CDR1 MRHNA, CDR2 SNTAGT. The trim removed 9 bases at V and 10 bases at J, leaving 17 bases unmatched. The CDR3 sequence is 15 residues long. The chain's CDR3 is CARFTGTGEQWRAFF. The CDR3 bases are TGTGCCAGATTTACCGGGACAGGGGAACAGTGGAGAGCTTTCTTT.

The chain recombines TRBV13 with TRBJ2-7; TRBD2 agrees at 12 bases. The ends lost 5 bases at V and 0 bases at J; junction bases unmatched: 5. Germline loops: CDR1 PRHDT, CDR2 FYEKMQ (reference sequence). The CDR3 length is 16 residues. This CDR3 reads CASSLAGGPPSYEQYF. Written as DNA, the CDR3 is TGTGCCAGCAGCCTAGCGGGAGGGCCTCCCTCCTACGAGCAGTACTTC.

This clonotype was detected many times. The chain couples TRBV6-1 to TRBJ1-5, with 9 bases that match TRBD1. From germline, CDR1 is MNHNS and CDR2 SASEGT. The length of the CDR3 is 14 residues. The V and J ends lost 5 bases and 4 bases, in that order; junction bases with no gene match: 3. The CDR3 region has the DNA TGTGCCAGCAGTCGGGACAGGGCGAATCAGCCCCAGCATTTT. Amino acid sequence: CASSRDRANQPQHF.

This clonotype has ten or more counts. The chain is built from TRBV5-1 and TRBJ2-3; 14 positions match TRBD2. Per the germline V gene, CDR1 is SGHRS and CDR2 is YFSETQ. V was pared by 0 bases and J by 5 bases, with 8 bases of the junction left unmatched. The CDR3 covers 18 residues. CDR3 protein: CASSLARTSGGTGDTQYF. CDR3 nucleotides: TGCGCCAGCAGCTTGGCCCGGACTAGCGGGGGGACCGGAGATACGCAGTATTTT. Filled out from reference TRBV5-1 and TRBJ2-3, the complete variable domain reads KAGVTQTPRYLIKTRGQQVTLSCSPISGHRSVSWYQQTPGQGLQFLFEYFSETQRNKGNFPGRFSGRQFSNSRSEMNVSTLELGDSALYLCASSLARTSGGTGDTQYFGPGTRLTVL.

There are a few counts of this clonotype. The chain combines TRBV5-6 with TRBJ2-7; 9 bases agree with TRBD1. V lost 4 bases, J lost 4 bases, and 12 bases stayed unmatched. The CDR3 consists of 16 residues. The germline V gene has CDR1 SGHDT and CDR2 YYEEEE. The CDR3 protein is CASSATGQGREYEQYF. Here the CDR3 DNA reads TGTGCCAGCAGCGCGACGGGACAGGGAAGGGAATACGAGCAGTACTTC.

A few counts support this clonotype. This chain joins TRBV5-6 and TRBJ1-2; perhaps TRBD1 as D (6 bases). The CDR3 totals 14 residues. Germline loops: CDR1 SGHDT, CDR2 YYEEEE. The V end was cut by 2 bases, the J end by 8 bases, with 16 bases between. CDR3 DNA: TGTGCCAGCAGCTTCCGACAGGAATGGGGGGGCTACACCTTC. It is translated as CASSFRQEWGGYTF.

The sample holds many counts of this clonotype. The V and J genes are TRBV2 and TRBJ2-1; 7 nucleotides agree with TRBD1. Looked up from germline, CDR1 is SNHLY and CDR2 is FYNNEI. This CDR3 region has 13 residues. Trimming removed 6 bases from V and 9 bases from J; junction bases left unmatched: 8. CDR3 DNA: TGTGCCAGCAGGCCCACAGGGGTAGGTGAGCAGTTCTTC. It encodes CASRPTGVGEQFF.

This clonotype was found many times. This chain joins TRBV6-1 and TRBJ1-2; 8 nucleotides align to TRBD1. The CDR3 sequence is 14 residues long. Germline trimming cut 6 bases from V and 5 bases from J; bases unmatched to any gene: 8. CDR1 MNHNS and CDR2 SASEGT come from the germline V gene. For the CDR3, the DNA is TGTGCCAGCAGCCCCGGGACAGGACAGTATGGCTACACCTTC. It encodes CASSPGTGQYGYTF.

This clonotype was recorded many times. This sequence joins TRBV7-9 and TRBJ1-1, with D perhaps TRBD1 (5 bases). The CDR3 extends over 17 amino acids. Germline V gene lookup returns CDR1 SEHNR and CDR2 FQNEAQ (reference sequence). V lost 4 bases, J lost 0 bases, and 18 bases lay in between. CDR3 bases: TGTGCCAGCAGCTCCCTCGAAAGGGGATTTATGAACACTGAAGCTTTCTTT. The encoded protein is CASSSLERGFMNTEAFF.

This clonotype has at least ten counts. The rearrangement uses TRBV7-9 and TRBJ2-5; 10 nucleotides match TRBD2. Trimming cost V 4 bases and J 7 bases; bases outside gene matches: 9. The CDR3 length is 15 residues. CDR1 SEHNR and CDR2 FQNEAQ come from the germline V gene (reference sequence). The CDR3 DNA is TGTGCCAGCAGCTGGAGCGGGGGGGCCGACGGGACCCAGTACTTC. Its protein is CASSWSGGADGTQYF.

This clonotype was seen at least ten times. This chain links TRBV27 with TRBJ2-2; 9 bases line up with TRBD1. Germline lookup yields CDR1 MNHEY and CDR2 SMNVEV (reference sequence). The CDR3 consists of 15 residues. V lost 6 bases, J lost 7 bases, and 9 bases stayed unmatched. DNA of the CDR3: TGTGCCAGCAGGGGGGGGACAGGGACTGGCGGGGAGCTGTTTTTT. Amino acid sequence: CASRGGTGTGGELFF.

In this sample, this clonotype turned up many times. J is TRBJ1-2 and V is TRBV12-3 or TRBV12-4; D is ambiguous. The length of the CDR3 is 13 residues. V lost 6 bases and J 8 bases, leaving 16 bases between the germline ends. CDR3 amino acids: CASSRGMGEGYTF. The CDR3 DNA reads as TGTGCCAGCAGCAGAGGAATGGGTGAAGGCTACACCTTC.

For this clonotype: An end of the junction differs from the germline gene, which may be a read error. V and J are TRBV11-1 and TRBJ2-3; TRBD2 might be the D (7 bases). This CDR3 spans 16 amino acids. Germline V lookup: CDR1 SGHAT, CDR2 FQDESV (reference sequence). CDR3: CAGSLRGRGSVDTQYF. The CDR3 bases are TGTGCCGGCAGCTTAAGGGGGAGGGGATCGGTAGATACGCAGTATTTT.

This clonotype was recorded many times. V gene TRBV27 combines with J gene TRBJ2-2; D is perhaps TRBD1 or TRBD2 (5 bases each). The germline V gene encodes CDR1 MNHEY and CDR2 SMNVEV (reference sequence). Trimming removed 5 bases from V and 6 bases from J, with 13 bases in between. The CDR3 is 14 amino acids. Here the CDR3 DNA reads TGTGCCAGCAGTAGGGACCCGGGCGCCGGGGAGCTGTTTTTT. Protein product: CASSRDPGAGELFF.

This clonotype was counted ten times or more. The chain combines TRBV6-2 or TRBV6-3 with TRBJ1-1; TRBD1 might be the D (5 bases). The CDR3 is made up of 13 amino acids. Per the germline V gene, CDR1 is MNHEY and CDR2 is SVGEGT. The ends were cut back, 7 bases at V and 1 base at J, with 10 bases in the middle. The CDR3 coding sequence is TGTGCCAGCATGGGGGTTGAGAACACTGAAGCTTTCTTT. It specifies CASMGVENTEAFF.

V gene TRBV7-9 combines with J gene TRBJ1-3; D is possibly TRBD1 (5 bases). Germline V gene lookup returns CDR1 SEHNR and CDR2 FQNEAQ (reference sequence). Between the trimmed V and J ends, which lost 6 bases and 0 bases, there was a span of 12 bases. There are 15 residues in the CDR3. CDR3 loop: CASSFEGNSGNTIYF. Here the CDR3 DNA reads TGTGCCAGCAGTTTTGAGGGGAACTCTGGAAACACCATATATTTT.

This clonotype was observed many times. The chain joins TRBV6-1 to TRBJ2-2, with D unresolved. The V end was cut by 6 bases, the J end by 2 bases, with 7 bases between. The V gene's germline CDR1 is MNHNS and CDR2 SASEGT. The CDR3 covers 13 residues. The CDR3 protein is CASSKQNTGELFF. In DNA form, the CDR3 reads TGTGCCAGCAGCAAACAAAACACCGGGGAGCTGTTTTTT.